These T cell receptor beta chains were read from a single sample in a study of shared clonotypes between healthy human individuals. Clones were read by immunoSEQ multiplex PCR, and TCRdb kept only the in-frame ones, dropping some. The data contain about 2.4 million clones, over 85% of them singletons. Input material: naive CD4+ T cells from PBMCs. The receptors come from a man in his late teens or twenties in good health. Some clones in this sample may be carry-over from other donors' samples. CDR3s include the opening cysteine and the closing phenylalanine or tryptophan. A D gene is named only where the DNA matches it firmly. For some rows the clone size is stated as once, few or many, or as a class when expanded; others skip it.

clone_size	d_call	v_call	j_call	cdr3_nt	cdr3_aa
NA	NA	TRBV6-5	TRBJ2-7	TGTGCCAGCAGTTACTCCGGCAGGGACGCACAGTACTTC	CASSYSGRDAQYF
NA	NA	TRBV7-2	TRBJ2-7	TGTGCCAGCAGCCCTGACAGAACCTACGAGCAGTACTTC	CASSPDRTYEQYF
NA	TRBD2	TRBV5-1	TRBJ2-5	TGCGCCAGCAGCTTCGCGGGCACTAGCGGGTACCAAGAGACCCAGTACTTC	CASSFAGTSGYQETQYF
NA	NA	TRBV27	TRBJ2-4	TGTGCCAGCAGTTCCCCGCCGGGCCGGGAGTACTTC	CASSSPPGREYF
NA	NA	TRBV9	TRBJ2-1	TGTGCCAGCAGCGTAGCTGGAGGGAGCGATGAGCAGTTCTTC	CASSVAGGSDEQFF
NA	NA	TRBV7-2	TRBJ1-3	TGTGCCAGCAGCTTAGATTTGAGAAACACCATATATTTT	CASSLDLRNTIYF
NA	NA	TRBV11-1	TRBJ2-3	TGTGCCAGCAGCTCCACACTAGCCTCCCTAACGCAGTATTTT	CASSSTLASLTQYF
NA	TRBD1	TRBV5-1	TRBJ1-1	TGCGCCAGCAGCCCCGTAAGGACAGGGGGGAACACTGAAGCTTTCTTT	CASSPVRTGGNTEAFF
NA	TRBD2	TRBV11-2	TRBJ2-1	TGTGCCAGCAGCCCGGCGCGCGGGAGAGGGGAGCAGTTCTTC	CASSPARGRGEQFF
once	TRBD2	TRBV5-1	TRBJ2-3	TGCGCCAGCAGCTTAGCGGGACTAGCCCAAGATACGCAGTATTTT	CASSLAGLAQDTQYF
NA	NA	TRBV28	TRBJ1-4	TGTGCCAGCAGACCCTCGGGAGTAGGACTGTTTTTT	CASRPSGVGLFF
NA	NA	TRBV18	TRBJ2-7	TGTGCCAGCTCACAACAGGGAAGCCCCTCCGAGCAGTACTTC	CASSQQGSPSEQYF
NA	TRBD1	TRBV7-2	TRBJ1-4	TGTGCCAGCAGCCAGACAGGGATTAATGAAAAACTGTTTTTT	CASSQTGINEKLFF
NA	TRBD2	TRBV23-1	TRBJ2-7	TGCGCCAGCAGTCAGCGGGCGGGAGACTATAACTCCTACGAGCAGTACTTC	CASSQRAGDYNSYEQYF
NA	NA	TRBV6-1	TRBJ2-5	TGTGCCAGCAGTGAAAGCGAGACAGCACAAGAGACCCAGTACTTC	CASSESETAQETQYF
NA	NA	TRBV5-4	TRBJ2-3	TGTGCCAGCAGCCCTGCTGGGGTTCTGAGCACAGATACGCAGTATTTT	CASSPAGVLSTDTQYF
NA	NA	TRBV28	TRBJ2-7	TGTGCCAGCAGGACCTCCTACGAGCAGTACTTC	CASRTSYEQYF
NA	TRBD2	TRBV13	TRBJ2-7	TGTGCCAGCAGCCCCAGGCGGGGGGGAGGGAGCGAGCAGTACTTC	CASSPRRGGGSEQYF
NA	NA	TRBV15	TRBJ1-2	TGTGCCACCAGCATTCGACAGAACGGCTACACCTTC	CATSIRQNGYTF
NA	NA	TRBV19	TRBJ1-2	TGTGCCAGCCCCCGGAAGTACACCTTC	CASPRKYTF
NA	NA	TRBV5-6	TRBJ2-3	TGTGCCAGCAGCTGGGACGGGAGTCGTAGAGATACGCAGTATTTT	CASSWDGSRRDTQYF
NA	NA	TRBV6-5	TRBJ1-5	TGTGCCAGCAGTTACTCGAAGCCGGTGAGCAATCAGCCCCAGCATTTT	CASSYSKPVSNQPQHF
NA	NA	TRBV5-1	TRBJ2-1	TGCGCCAGCAGCATAGCGGTATCCTACAATGAGCAGTTCTTC	CASSIAVSYNEQFF
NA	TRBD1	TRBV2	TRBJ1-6	TGTGCCAGCTCGGCCCGGACAGGGGGGGCAAATTCACCCCTCCACTTT	CASSARTGGANSPLHF
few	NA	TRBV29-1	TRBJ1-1	TGCAGCGTCGAATCCACAAGATCGAACACTGAAGCTTTCTTT	CSVESTRSNTEAFF
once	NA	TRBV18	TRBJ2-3	TGTGCCAGCTCATCCCAACTAGGGGCAGATACGCAGTATTTT	CASSSQLGADTQYF
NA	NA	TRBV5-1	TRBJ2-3	TGCGCCAGCAGCCCCACTTTGGGACTTACAGATACGCAGTATTTT	CASSPTLGLTDTQYF
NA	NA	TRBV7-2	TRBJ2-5	TGTGCCAGCAGCTTATTACGAGGTCTCCAAGAGACCCAGTACTTC	CASSLLRGLQETQYF
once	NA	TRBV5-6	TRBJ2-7	TGTGCCAGCAGCTCTAGCGTGAGCTCCTACGAGCAGTACTTC	CASSSSVSSYEQYF
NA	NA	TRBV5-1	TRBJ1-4	TGCGCCAGTAGAGTCGCAACTAATGAAAAACTGTTTTTT	CASRVATNEKLFF
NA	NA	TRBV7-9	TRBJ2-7	TGTGCCAGCAGCTTTTCCGCCCGACTAACCCCCTACGAGCAGTACTTC	CASSFSARLTPYEQYF
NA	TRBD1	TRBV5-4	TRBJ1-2	TGTGCCACTCAGGACAGGGGCGTCTATGGCTACACCTTC	CATQDRGVYGYTF